Below are 5 T cell receptor beta chains sequenced from a single sample in a study of spatial heterogeneity in lung cancer. Time point reported: sample taken at primary tumor resection. Unsorted tumor, nontumor lung tissue or cryopreserved PBMC supplied the whole RNA. From the 5' RACE reads, TCRdb called clonotypes with MiXCR, one entry per CDR3 protein. The sample contains roughly 28,000 distinct CDR3 sequences, around 9.2% of which appear only once. Sample: PBMCs, taken at surgery. These receptors originate from a female donor with early-stage non-small cell lung cancer.

This clonotype was detected ten times or more. This CDR3 reads CASRGTGSPGANVLTF. As DNA, the CDR3 is TGTGCCAGCAGGGGGACAGGAAGTCCTGGGGCCAACGTCCTGACTTTC. The chain couples TRBV28 to TRBJ2-6; 8 nucleotides agree with TRBD1. CDR3 length: 16 residues. Germline CDR1 MDHEN, CDR2 SYDVKM. V was pared by 6 bases and J by 2 bases, with 6 bases of the junction left unmatched.

This clonotype was observed many times. The chain joins TRBV7-8 to TRBJ1-3, with D hard to call. Germline loops: CDR1 SGHVS, CDR2 FQNEAQ. V lost 4 bases to trimming and J lost 4 bases, with 14 bases between them. This CDR3 contains 15 residues. In DNA form, the CDR3 reads TGTGCCAGCAGCTCCGCCGAGGGAGCCGGAAACACCATATATTTT. This translates into CASSSAEGAGNTIYF. The variable domain in full, completed from reference TRBV7-8 and TRBJ1-3, reads GAGVSQSPRYKVAKRGQDVALRCDPISGHVSLFWYQQALGQGPEFLTYFQNEAQLDKSGLPSDRFFAERPEGSVSTLKIQRTQQEDSAVYLCASSSAEGAGNTIYFGEGSWLTVV.

This clonotype was detected a few times. The V call is TRBV12-3 or TRBV12-4, the J call TRBJ2-7; TRBD2 matches 7 bases. CDR3 size: 14 residues. Trimming removed 3 bases from V and 4 bases from J; junction bases left unmatched: 6. The CDR3 DNA follows: TGTGCCAGCAGTTTCAGCGGGAATCTATACGAGCAGTACGTC. Translating it yields CASSFSGNLYEQYV.

This clonotype was detected many times. V and J are TRBV25-1 and TRBJ2-7; the D gene is possibly TRBD1 (7 bases). The V and J ends lost 3 bases and 4 bases respectively, with 19 bases between them. The germline V gene encodes CDR1 MGHDK and CDR2 SYGVNS. The CDR3 is made up of 16 amino acids. The CDR3 spells CASSEGTRDSRYEQYF. The CDR3 bases are TGTGCCAGCAGTGAGGGGACTCGGGACAGCCGGTACGAGCAGTACTTC.

The V call is TRBV9, the J call TRBJ1-5; no clear D gene. The V gene lost 0 bases and the J gene lost 3 bases, with 13 bases spanning the gap. Per germline, CDR1 SGDLS and CDR2 YYNGEE. The CDR3 covers 16 residues. CDR3 amino acids: CASSVEASLPNQPQHF. In nucleotides, the CDR3 is TGTGCCAGCAGCGTAGAGGCTTCCCTCCCCAATCAGCCCCAGCATTTT.